This T cell receptor (beta chain) is drawn from a study of cytomegalovirus exposure and HLA in healthy donors. Despite likely unrecorded immune exposures, the donors were nominally healthy at the time of sampling. Primers for the PCR totalled 60 Vbeta and 13 Jbeta. Assay: immunoSEQ multiplex PCR; the TCRdb copy retains only in-frame clones and omits some. The repertoire holds approximately 300,000 clones, with about 83% as singletons. This clone was seen at least ten times. Per the germline V gene, CDR1 is LNHDA and CDR2 is SQIVND (reference sequence). The CDR3 spans 14 residues. V was cut by 2 bases and J by 6 bases, with 14 bases left in between.

Sequences were obtained from PBMCs. The clonotype was recovered from a woman aged 35 to 49 in good health and CMV-seropositive. The chain uses TRBV19 and TRBJ2-7, with D tentatively TRBD2 (5 bases). The CDR3 DNA reads as TGTGCCAGTAGTATAAGTGGACTGGAGGTCGAGCAGTACTTC. Protein sequence: CASSISGLEVEQYF.